This T cell receptor (beta chain) comes out of a study of cytomegalovirus exposure and HLA in healthy donors. PCR was performed using 60 Vbeta and 13 Jbeta primers. Data came from immunoSEQ multiplex PCR; TCRdb stores just in-frame clones and leaves some out. The data contain roughly 150,000 clones, roughly 84% of them singletons. The CDR3 loop spans 15 amino acids. Regarding this clone: Its antigen is unknown.

Whole-study findings and limits: TCR beta chains associated with HLA were, in a later analysis, more clonally expanded than equally common others. Most TCRs appeared rarely, but some public TCRs recurred in many donors. A later analysis linked a missense variant in DCLRE1C to the trimming of TCR beta V and J genes. Reportedly, TCR beta sequences accurately predicted HLA-A and HLA-B alleles in most subjects.

The chain has TRBV21-1 and TRBJ1-1; the listed D gene, TRBD1, was not tested against the DNA. TRBV21-1 is classified as a pseudogene. This TCR was recovered from a boy younger than 10 in good health and CMV-seronegative. The sequenced sample consisted of PBMCs. CDR3 sequence reads: CASSASLGTNTEAFF. DNA for the CDR3: TGTGCCAGCAGCGCCAGCTTAGGGACAAACACTGAAGCTTTCTTT.